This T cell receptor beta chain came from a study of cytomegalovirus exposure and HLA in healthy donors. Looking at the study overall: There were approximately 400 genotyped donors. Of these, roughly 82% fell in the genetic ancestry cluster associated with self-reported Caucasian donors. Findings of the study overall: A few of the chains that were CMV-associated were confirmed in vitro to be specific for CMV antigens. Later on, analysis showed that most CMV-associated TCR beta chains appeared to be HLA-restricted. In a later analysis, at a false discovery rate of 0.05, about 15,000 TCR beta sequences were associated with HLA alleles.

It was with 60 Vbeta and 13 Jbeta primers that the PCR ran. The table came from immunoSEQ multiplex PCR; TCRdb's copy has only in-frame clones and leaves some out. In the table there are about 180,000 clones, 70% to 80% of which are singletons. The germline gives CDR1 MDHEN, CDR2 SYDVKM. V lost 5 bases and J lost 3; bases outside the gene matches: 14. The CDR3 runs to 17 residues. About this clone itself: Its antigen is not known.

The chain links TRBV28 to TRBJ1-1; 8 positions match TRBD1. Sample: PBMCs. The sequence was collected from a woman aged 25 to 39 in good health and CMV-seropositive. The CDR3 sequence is CASSTPQGARLDTEAFF. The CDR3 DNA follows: TGTGCCAGCAGTACTCCTCAGGGGGCTAGATTAGACACTGAAGCTTTCTTT.